This TCR beta chain came from a study of blood T cells in healthy people across ages. Background on the study: About one barcoded beta molecule per two T cells came from capture by template switching. Notes on the study in general: Higher diversity and more naive CD4+ cells were features of long-lived donors, compared to aged donors.

This CDR3 contains 13 residues. Trimming cost V 8 bases and J 3 bases, with 14 bases left between them. A second 7 to 11 cycle PCR used barcoded and J-beta primers. Every cDNA was tagged by a template-switch adaptor with 12 random nucleotides. The study obtained at least 3 million CDR3-containing paired-end reads from every sample. TCRdb ran MiXCR on the 5' RACE reads and lists one entry per CDR3 protein. Of fewer than 750,000 distinct CDR3 sequences listed, about 45% are singletons. On this clonotype itself: Its antigen remains unknown.

The material sequenced was blood. V usage is TRBV12-3 or TRBV12-4 and J usage is TRBJ2-7; the D gene is possibly TRBD1 (5 bases). This TCR came from a man aged 80 or over in good health. The CDR3 reads CASCDSGIYEQYF. The CDR3 nucleotides are TGTGCCAGCTGTGACAGTGGAATCTACGAGCAGTACTTC.